The rows below give T cell receptor beta chains drawn from one sample of a study of cytomegalovirus exposure and HLA in healthy donors. Profiled with immunoSEQ multiplex PCR; TCRdb holds only in-frame clones, not every one. The table includes about 180,000 clones, 80% to 85% detected once. Sample: PBMCs. These TCRs come from a woman between 25 and 40 years old in good health and CMV-seronegative. Both conserved end residues are part of each CDR3. Each record gives: clone size, V gene, D gene, J gene, CDR3 DNA, CDR3 protein. The D gene is left open where the match is weak. Clone size appears in some rows only: once, few, many, or a class for an expanded clone.

>NA|TRBV6-1|TRBD1|TRBJ1-5
TGTGCCAGCATCGGGACAGCTTATCAGCCCCAGCATTTT
CASIGTAYQPQHF
>NA|TRBV4-1|NA|TRBJ2-5
TGCGCCAGCAGCCAAGGAATGGCTAGGGGGACCAAAGAGACCCAGTACTTC
CASSQGMARGTKETQYF
>few|TRBV7-8|TRBD2|TRBJ2-7
TGTGCCAGCAGCTTTCGCCAACTAGCGGGGGGCACCACCTACGAGCAGTACTTC
CASSFRQLAGGTTYEQYF
>once|TRBV2|TRBD1|TRBJ2-3
TGTGCCAGCAGTGAAGGAACAGGGGCGCCGCAGTATTTT
CASSEGTGAPQYF
>NA|TRBV7-9|NA|TRBJ2-5
TGTGCCAGCAGCTTAGCGCTGGCATTTTCACAAGAGACCCAGTACTTC
CASSLALAFSQETQYF
>NA|TRBV5-6|NA|TRBJ1-6
TGTGCCAGCAGCCCAATGGTAAGGGGCGCCTATAATTCACCCCTCCACTTT
CASSPMVRGAYNSPLHF
>NA|TRBV5-4|TRBD2|TRBJ2-5
TGTGCCAGCAGCTTGGGATCTAGCGGCCAAGAGACCCAGTACTTC
CASSLGSSGQETQYF
>NA|TRBV5-1|TRBD2|TRBJ2-2
TGCGCCAGCAGCTTTGGACTAGCGGGAGGGCCCTCGAACACCGGGGAGCTGTTTTTT
CASSFGLAGGPSNTGELFF
>NA|TRBV6-6|NA|TRBJ1-1
TGTGCCAGCAGACCTTTCGGCGGGGCGCACACTGAAGCTTTCTTT
CASRPFGGAHTEAFF
>NA|TRBV7-2|NA|TRBJ2-1
TGTGCCAGCAGCTTAGTGATTGGCGGGCCGGACTACAATGAGCAGTTCTTC
CASSLVIGGPDYNEQFF
>once|TRBV27|TRBD1|TRBJ1-6
TGTGCCAGCAGTTTATTAAAGGGGGCAGGTTCACCCCTCCACTTT
CASSLLKGAGSPLHF
>NA|TRBV9|TRBD1|TRBJ1-2
TGTGCCAGCAGCCCCGAGGGGACAGGGGGTCTTAACTATGGCTACACCTTC
CASSPEGTGGLNYGYTF
>NA|TRBV27|NA|TRBJ1-6
TGTGCCAGCAGTTTATTGGGGAGTTCACCCCTCCACTTT
CASSLLGSSPLHF
>few|TRBV7-2|TRBD1|TRBJ1-6
TGTGCCAGCAGCAAATACTACAGGGGGCAGCGATATAATTCACCCCTCCACTTT
CASSKYYRGQRYNSPLHF
>once|TRBV6-1|NA|TRBJ1-2
TGTGCCAGCAGTGAGAGCGGGGGGGGGCCATGGATTGGTGGCTACACCTTC
CASSESGGGPWIGGYTF
>few|TRBV21-1|NA|TRBJ1-5
TGTGCCAGCAGCAAACGCGTGTTAAGGGAGGTACTTTCCCCACTGTGTAGCAATCAGCCCCAGCATTTT
CASSKRVLREVLSPLCSNQPQHF
>NA|TRBV4-2|NA|TRBJ2-7
TGTGCCAGCAGCCAAGGAGTCGGTCGGGGCGGGGCCTACGAGCAGTACTTC
CASSQGVGRGGAYEQYF
>NA|TRBV28|NA|TRBJ1-6
TGTGCCAGCGTCCCAAAGGGCAGGGTGGCTTCACCCCTCCACTTT
CASVPKGRVASPLHF
>few|TRBV4-3|TRBD1|TRBJ2-5
TGCGCCAGCAGCCAAGGACAGGGGAAAGAGACCCAGTACTTC
CASSQGQGKETQYF
>NA|TRBV2|NA|TRBJ2-7
TGTGCCAGCTCTACTCAGGGAAGTACCCACTCCTACGAGCAGTACTTC
CASSTQGSTHSYEQYF
>NA|TRBV5-1|NA|TRBJ1-6
TGCGCCAGCTCCTCTGAGGTCCCAGCGAATTCACCCCTCCACTTT
CASSSEVPANSPLHF
>few|TRBV6-4|TRBD2|TRBJ2-3
TGTGCCAGCAGCCCTAGGTCTAGCGGGGGAGATACGCAGTATTTT
CASSPRSSGGDTQYF
>NA|TRBV21-1|NA|TRBJ1-5
TGTGCCAGCAGCAAAGCCCGGGGGGGACCGGGGGGCAATCAGCCCCAGCATTTT
CASSKARGGPGGNQPQHF
>NA|TRBV7-2|TRBD1|TRBJ1-6
TGTGCCAGCAGCTTAGAGCAGGGGGAACGCGGTCGGTCACCCCTCCACTTT
CASSLEQGERGRSPLHF
>NA|TRBV7-9|TRBD2|TRBJ2-1
TGTTCCAGCAGCTCCCCGGGACTAGCGGGAGCCAATGAGCAGTTCTTC
CSSSSPGLAGANEQFF
>NA|TRBV28|TRBD1|TRBJ2-2
TGTGCCAGCACGACAGGACAGGACACCGGGGAGCTGTTTTTT
CASTTGQDTGELFF
>NA|TRBV10-3|NA|TRBJ2-1
TGTGCCATCAGTGACGGGGCAGGGGGGCTAAATGAGCAGTTCTTC
CAISDGAGGLNEQFF
>NA|TRBV2|TRBD1|TRBJ2-1
TGTGCCAGCCTTCGGGACAGGGGATACAATGAGCAGTTCTTC
CASLRDRGYNEQFF
>NA|TRBV10-3|TRBD1|TRBJ2-2
TGTGCCATCAGGCGGATCGTCGACAGGGACACCGGGGAGCTGTTTTTT
CAIRRIVDRDTGELFF
>NA|TRBV5-4|TRBD2|TRBJ2-2
TGTGCCAGCAGCCCGGGACTAGCGGGAGCCCGCATGAACACCGGGGAGCTGTTTTTT
CASSPGLAGARMNTGELFF
>NA|TRBV29-1|TRBD1|TRBJ1-2
TGCAGCGTTGGGGGCAGACAGGGTGCCAACTATGGCTACACCTTC
CSVGGRQGANYGYTF
>NA|TRBV10-3|TRBD1|TRBJ1-4
TGTGCCATCAGTCTAGGGACAGGGACAACTAATGAAAAACTGTTTTTT
CAISLGTGTTNEKLFF
>NA|TRBV19|TRBD1|TRBJ2-5
TGTGCCAGTAGTAGGTCGGGTCGTGGACAGGGGGCGCGGGAGACCCAGTACTTC
CASSRSGRGQGARETQYF
>few|TRBV6-5|TRBD2|TRBJ2-7
TGTGCCAGTCCCCTAGCGGAGCCCTCCTACGAGCAGTACTTC
CASPLAEPSYEQYF
>once|TRBV7-2|NA|TRBJ1-6
TGTGCCAGCAGCCCCGGGACATTCGGGGGGAATTCACCCCTCCACTTT
CASSPGTFGGNSPLHF
>NA|TRBV10-3|TRBD2|TRBJ2-7
TGTGCCATCAGTGAGAAGGGAGGGGTGTTCGAGCAGTACTTC
CAISEKGGVFEQYF
>NA|TRBV27|TRBD2|TRBJ2-7
TGTGCCAGCAGTTCACTAGCGGGGACCTACGAGCAGTACTTC
CASSSLAGTYEQYF
>NA|TRBV11-3|TRBD1|TRBJ1-1
TGTGCCAGCAGCTTAGCGGCGGGACAGGGGGCTCCTGAAGCTTTCTTT
CASSLAAGQGAPEAFF
>NA|TRBV5-6|NA|TRBJ2-7
TGTGCCAGCAGCTTGGCGGTCGAGCGCATAGAGGCCTCCTACGAGCAGTACTTC
CASSLAVERIEASYEQYF
>NA|TRBV5-1|TRBD2|TRBJ2-1
TGCGCCAGCAGCTTGGTTGTTAGCGGGAGCCCACCAGAGCAGCTCTTC
CASSLVVSGSPPEQLF
>NA|TRBV13|NA|TRBJ1-3
TGTGCCAGCAGCCTAGCCAGGGCGGAAAACACCATATATTTT
CASSLARAENTIYF
>NA|TRBV29-1|TRBD1|TRBJ2-7
TGCAGCGCGACAGGGTTGGGGGACGAGCAGTACTTC
CSATGLGDEQYF
>NA|TRBV11-2|NA|TRBJ2-7
TGTGCCAGCAGCTTAGGGATGAGGCAGACCTACGAGCAGTACTTC
CASSLGMRQTYEQYF
>NA|TRBV5-1|NA|TRBJ1-1
TGCGCCAGCAGCCCCGTCTCGAACACTGAAGCTTTCTTT
CASSPVSNTEAFF
>NA|TRBV28|TRBD1|TRBJ2-7
TGTGCCAGCGACCCGACAGGGCGCTACGAGCAGTACTTC
CASDPTGRYEQYF
>NA|TRBV27|NA|TRBJ2-1
TGTGCCAGCAGCCGTAGCGCGTACAATGAGCAGTTCTTC
CASSRSAYNEQFF
>NA|TRBV7-2|TRBD2|TRBJ2-2
TGTGCCAGCAGCTTAGGACTAGCGGGGGGGAACACCGGGGAGCTGTTTTTT
CASSLGLAGGNTGELFF
>NA|TRBV28|TRBD2|TRBJ2-1
TGTGCCAGCAGCTCGGAAAGGACTAGCGGGAGGATAAGCTCCTACAATGAGCAGTTCTTC
CASSSERTSGRISSYNEQFF
>NA|TRBV5-8|TRBD1|TRBJ1-5
TGTGCCAGCAGCCCGGGACAGGGTAGACCCCAGCCCCAGCATTTT
CASSPGQGRPQPQHF
>NA|TRBV27|NA|TRBJ1-5
TGTGCCAGCAGTTTCAGAGGGCCCAATCAGCCCCAGCATTTT
CASSFRGPNQPQHF
>few|TRBV4-2|TRBD2|TRBJ2-1
TGTGCCAGCAGCTCACTTTCCGGGACTAGCGGTTACAATGAGCAGTTCTTC
CASSSLSGTSGYNEQFF
>NA|TRBV5-1|TRBD2|TRBJ2-2
TGCGCCAGCAGCTTGGGGACTAGCGGGAACACCGGGGAGCTGTTTTTT
CASSLGTSGNTGELFF
>NA|TRBV13|NA|TRBJ2-1
TGTGCCAGCAGCTTAGGGACACCTAATGAGCAGTTCTTC
CASSLGTPNEQFF
>once|TRBV5-1|TRBD1|TRBJ2-3
TGCGCCAGCAGCGCACGACAGGGTGGCGGCACAGATACGCAGTATTTT
CASSARQGGGTDTQYF
>NA|TRBV14|TRBD2|TRBJ2-5
TGTGCCAGCAGGGGACTAGCGGAAGAGACCCAGTACTTC
CASRGLAEETQYF
>NA|TRBV11-3|NA|TRBJ2-7
TGTGCCAGCAGCTTAGATAGCCGCTACGAGCAGTACTTC
CASSLDSRYEQYF
>NA|TRBV27|TRBD1|TRBJ2-7
TGTGCCAGCAGTCCACTAGGACAGGGGGCAAGTTATGAGCAGTACTTC
CASSPLGQGASYEQYF
>few|TRBV28|NA|TRBJ1-2
TGTGCCAGCGGAGTCTTCGGGGTGGGTGGAGGCTACACCTTC
CASGVFGVGGGYTF
>NA|TRBV4-3|NA|TRBJ1-3
TGCGCCAGCAGCCAAGACACGCTCTCTATCTCTGGAAACACCATATATTTT
CASSQDTLSISGNTIYF